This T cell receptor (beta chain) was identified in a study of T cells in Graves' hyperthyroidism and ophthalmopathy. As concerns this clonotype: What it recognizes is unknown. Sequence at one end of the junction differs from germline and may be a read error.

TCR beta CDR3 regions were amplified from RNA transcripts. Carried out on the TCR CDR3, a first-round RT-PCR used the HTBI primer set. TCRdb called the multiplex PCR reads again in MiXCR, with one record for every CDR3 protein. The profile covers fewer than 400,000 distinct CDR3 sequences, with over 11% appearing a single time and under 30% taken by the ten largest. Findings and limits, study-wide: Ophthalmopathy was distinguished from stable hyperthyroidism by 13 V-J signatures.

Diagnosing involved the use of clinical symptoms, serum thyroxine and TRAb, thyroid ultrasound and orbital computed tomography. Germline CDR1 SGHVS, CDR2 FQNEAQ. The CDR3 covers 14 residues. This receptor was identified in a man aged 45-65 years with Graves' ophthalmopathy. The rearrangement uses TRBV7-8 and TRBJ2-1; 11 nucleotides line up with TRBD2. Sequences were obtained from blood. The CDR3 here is CASSPTSGNYEQLF. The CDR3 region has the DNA TGTGCCAGCAGCCCGACTAGCGGGAACTATGAGCAGCTCTTC.